These 18 T cell receptor beta chains were sequenced from one sample in a study of CD8 T cells in Susac syndrome. RNA totalling roughly 0.45 to 1 ug underwent reverse transcription with random hexamers. One entry per CDR3 protein results from TCRdb running MiXCR on the immunoSEQ multiplex PCR reads. This sample has fewer than 65,000 distinct CDR3 sequences, with around 90% found just once. The specimen was CD8+ T cells from PBMCs. The receptors were gathered from a human donor in good health.

V and J are TRBV5-6 and TRBJ1-1; D is unresolved. The CDR3 is 12 residues long. CDR1 and CDR2 from the germline V gene are SGHDT and YYEEEE. Trimming removed 0 bases from V and 4 bases from J, with 4 bases in between. The CDR3 is CASSLEGTEAFF. CDR3 coding DNA: TGTGCCAGCAGCTTGGAAGGCACTGAAGCTTTCTTT.

This chain links TRBV18 with TRBJ1-5, with TRBD1 as a possible D gene (5 bases). The CDR3 contains 15 residues. Germline V gene data show CDR1 as KGHSH and CDR2 as LQKENI. The V gene lost 2 bases and the J gene lost 0 bases, with 8 bases spanning the gap. In DNA, the CDR3 is TGTGCCAGCTCACCAGGGGGTCATAGCAATCAGCCCCAGCATTTT. This translates into CASSPGGHSNQPQHF.

CDR3 loop: CASSLAERGLGETQYF. As DNA, the CDR3 is TGTGCCAGCAGTTTAGCGGAAAGGGGGCTTGGCGAGACCCAGTACTTC. V and J are TRBV12-3 or TRBV12-4 and TRBJ2-5; 7 bases are a match to TRBD1. J gave up 5 bases and V 0 bases, and 9 bases lay outside the gene matches. The CDR3 extends over 16 amino acids.

This clonotype showed up just once. The chain recombines TRBV29-1 with TRBJ2-7; D perhaps matches TRBD1 (6 bases). Germline V CDR1 and CDR2: SQVTM, ANQGSEA. V lost 3 bases to trimming and J lost 6 bases, with 12 bases between them. This CDR3 comprises 12 residues. CDR3 DNA: TGCAGCGTTGATAGTGGGGGCTCCGAGCAGTACTTC. Protein: CSVDSGGSEQYF.

The chain employs TRBV7-9 and TRBJ2-3; no reliable D call. The CDR3 loop spans 14 amino acids. Germline lookup yields CDR1 SEHNR and CDR2 FQNEAQ (reference sequence). V dropped 7 bases and J dropped 0 bases, with 11 bases sitting between them. The DNA of the CDR3 is TGTGCCAGCACCCAAGTGACTAGCACAGATACGCAGTATTTT. Translating it yields CASTQVTSTDTQYF.

J is TRBJ1-1 and V is TRBV27; 8 nucleotides match TRBD1. In germline, CDR1 is MNHEY, CDR2 SMNVEV (reference sequence). J lost 6 bases, V lost 2 bases, and 5 bases had no gene match. The CDR3 consists of 14 residues. CDR3 DNA: TGTGCCAGCAGTTTACAGGGGGCGATACCTGAAGCTTTCTTT. It yields the protein CASSLQGAIPEAFF.

This chain uses TRBV27 with TRBJ1-1; D remains ambiguous. Germline CDR1 is MNHEY and CDR2 is SMNVEV (reference sequence). Trimming removed 2 bases at V and 11 bases at J, with 9 bases between. This CDR3 has 11 amino acids. CDR3 nucleotide sequence: TGTGCCAGCAGTTTAGGGTCGGCCGCTTTCTTT. It yields the protein CASSLGSAAFF.

The V gene is TRBV4-2, the J gene TRBJ1-1; the D gene is possibly TRBD1 (5 bases). The V gene's germline CDR1 is LGHNA and CDR2 YNFKEQ. V lost 0 bases to trimming and J lost 4 bases, with 12 bases between them. There are 15 residues in the CDR3. This chain's CDR3 is CASSQEGGVGTEAFF. In nucleotides, the CDR3 is TGTGCCAGCAGCCAAGAAGGAGGGGTGGGCACTGAAGCTTTCTTT.

The chain employs TRBV4-3 and TRBJ2-7; maybe TRBD2 (5 bases). CDR1 is LGHNA, CDR2 YSLEER, per germline. This CDR3 region has 16 residues. V shed 1 base and J shed 3 bases, with 16 bases lying between them. The CDR3: CASSQGGESTDYEQYF. The CDR3 DNA sequence: TGCGCCAGCAGCCAAGGTGGGGAGAGTACTGACTACGAGCAGTACTTC.

This clonotype was found a few times. This rearrangement joins TRBV9 to TRBJ2-7; tentatively, D is TRBD1 (7 bases). This CDR3 comprises 14 residues. The V gene lost 3 bases and the J gene lost 3 bases, with 13 bases spanning the gap. CDR1 is SGDLS, CDR2 YYNGEE, per germline. The CDR3 DNA reads as TGTGCCAGCAGCGAGGGGGGACAGAGCTACGAGCAGTACTTC. Translation gives CASSEGGQSYEQYF.

The chain combines TRBV20-1 with TRBJ2-7; weak D call: TRBD1 (6 bases). V lost 3 bases, J lost 3 bases, and 15 bases lay in between. Looked up from germline, CDR1 is DFQATT and CDR2 is SNEGSKA (reference sequence). The length of the CDR3 is 14 residues. DNA of the CDR3: TGCAGTGCTAGGGGGACAAGGGAACTCTACGAGCAGTACTTC. Its translation: CSARGTRELYEQYF.

This rearrangement joins TRBV4-2 to TRBJ1-1; weak D call: TRBD1 (5 bases). The CDR3 extends over 13 amino acids. V dropped 3 bases and J dropped 2 bases, with 7 bases sitting between them. Germline CDR1 and CDR2: LGHNA and YNFKEQ. In DNA, the CDR3 is TGTGCCAGCAGCCAGGGGGGAAACACTGAAGCTTTCTTT. Translation gives CASSQGGNTEAFF.

This clonotype showed up just once. The V gene is TRBV4-3, the J gene TRBJ1-4; D unclear. This CDR3 has 15 residues. Trimming cost V 0 bases and J 0 bases, with 5 bases left between them. In germline, CDR1 is LGHNA, CDR2 YSLEER. Here the CDR3 DNA reads TGCGCCAGCAGCCAAGAAAGAGCAACTAATGAAAAACTGTTTTTT. Amino acid sequence: CASSQERATNEKLFF.

The chain employs TRBV25-1 and TRBJ1-1; a possible D gene is TRBD1 (6 bases). From germline, CDR1 is MGHDK and CDR2 SYGVNS. The V and J ends lost 2 bases and 0 bases respectively, with 13 bases between them. The CDR3 runs 16 residues. The DNA of the CDR3 is TGTGCCAGCAGTGAAGTAGGACAGCCCCTGAACACTGAAGCTTTCTTT. As protein: CASSEVGQPLNTEAFF.

V is TRBV28 and J is TRBJ2-2; possible D gene TRBD2, 5 bases. V lost 2 bases to trimming and J lost 8 bases, with 6 bases between them. The germline V gene has CDR1 MDHEN and CDR2 SYDVKM. The CDR3 runs 12 residues. This chain's CDR3 is CASSLGRGELFF. The CDR3 nucleotides are TGTGCCAGCAGTTTAGGGAGAGGGGAGCTGTTTTTT.

This rearrangement joins TRBV9 to TRBJ2-1; 9 nucleotides line up with TRBD2. Germline V gene sequence: CDR1 SGDLS, CDR2 YYNGEE. CDR3 length: 15 amino acids. V shed 0 bases and J 9 bases; nucleotides not matched to a gene: 7. DNA for the CDR3: TGTGCCAGCAGCGTAGGTTCTAGCGGGGACGGTGAGCAGTTCTTC. Amino acid sequence: CASSVGSSGDGEQFF. The entire variable domain, with the rest obtained from reference TRBV9 and TRBJ2-1, is as follows: DSGVTQTPKHLITATGQRVTLRCSPRSGDLSVYWYQQSLDQGLQFLIQYYNGEERAKGNILERFSAQQFPDLHSELNLSSLELGDSALYFCASSVGSSGDGEQFFGPGTRLTVL.

The chain couples TRBV6-5 to TRBJ2-7; 9 bases align to TRBD1. CDR3 size: 14 residues. Per germline, CDR1 MNHEY and CDR2 SVGAGI. Trimming cost V 7 bases and J 2 bases; bases outside gene matches: 6. This chain's CDR3 is CASTPRTGAYEQYF. As DNA, the CDR3 is TGTGCCAGCACCCCCAGGACAGGGGCCTACGAGCAGTACTTC.

The count of this clonotype is one. This chain links TRBV18 with TRBJ2-3; 9 positions agree with TRBD2. CDR1 is KGHSH, CDR2 LQKENI, per germline. Trimming removed 3 bases from V and 0 bases from J; junction bases left unmatched: 1. This CDR3 is built from 15 residues. DNA for the CDR3: TGTGCCAGCTCACCTCTAGCGGGGAGCACAGATACGCAGTATTTT. This sequence encodes CASSPLAGSTDTQYF.